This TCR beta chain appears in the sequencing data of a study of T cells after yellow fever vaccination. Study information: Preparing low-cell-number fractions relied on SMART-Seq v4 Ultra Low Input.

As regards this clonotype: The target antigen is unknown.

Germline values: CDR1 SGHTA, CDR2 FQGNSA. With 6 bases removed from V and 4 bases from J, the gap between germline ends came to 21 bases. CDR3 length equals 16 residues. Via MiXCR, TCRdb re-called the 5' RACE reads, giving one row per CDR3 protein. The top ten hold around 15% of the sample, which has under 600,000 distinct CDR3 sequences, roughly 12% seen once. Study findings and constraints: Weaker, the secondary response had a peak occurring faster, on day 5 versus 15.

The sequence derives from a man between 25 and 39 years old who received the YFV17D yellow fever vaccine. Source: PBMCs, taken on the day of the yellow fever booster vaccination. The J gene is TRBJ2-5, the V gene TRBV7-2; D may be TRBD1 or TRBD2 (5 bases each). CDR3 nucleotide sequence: TGTGCCAGCAGTCCCGATTGGTGGGACGGAAGAGAGACCCAGTACTTC. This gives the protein CASSPDWWDGRETQYF.